This T cell receptor beta chain was sequenced in a study of T cells in narcolepsy. Study-level information: Donors had narcolepsy type 1 or type 2, or were healthy controls. Study observations and caveats: Same-patient CSF and blood CD4+ T cell clonotypes included HCRT-specific and TRIB2-specific autoreactive ones. Healthy controls reportedly lacked the autoreactive clonotypes serially found in patients' blood. Autoreactive clone sequences were missing from some blood memory CD4+ repertoires.

With regard to this clone: Antigen unknown.

The V end lost 4 bases, the J end lost 2 bases, and 11 bases lay between the germline ends. The V gene's germline CDR1 is SGHNT and CDR2 YYREEE (reference sequence). The CDR3 consists of 14 residues. The protocol was immunoSEQ multiplex PCR, while the TCRdb copy is restricted to in-frame clones and leaves out a portion. The sample comprises around 22,000 clones, approximately 80% of which are singletons, and approximately 3.9% rests with the top ten. Source material: memory (CD45RA-) CD4+ T cells from blood. This receptor was obtained from a human donor in good health. The chain is built from TRBV5-4 and TRBJ2-3; a possible D gene is TRBD1 (6 bases). The CDR3: CASSHRATTDTQYF. CDR3 DNA sequence: TGTGCCAGCAGCCACAGGGCCACCACAGATACGCAGTATTTT. The full variable domain, its missing parts supplied by reference TRBV5-4 and TRBJ2-3, is ETGVTQSPTHLIKTRGQQVTLRCSSQSGHNTVSWYQQALGQGPQFIFQYYREEENGRGNFPPRFSGLQFPNYSSELNVNALELDDSALYLCASSHRATTDTQYFGPGTRLTVL.